This entry lists 11 T cell receptor beta chains sequenced from one sample in a study of OX40 agonist ivuxolimab in advanced cancers. This table comes from immunoSEQ multiplex PCR, and its TCRdb copy is limited to in-frame clones, with some not included. Among about 63,000 clones listed, more than 80% were seen once. Sequences were derived from CD4+ or CD8+ T cells sorted from blood, sampled in a trial of the OX40 agonist ivuxolimab. The receptors derive from an adult with an advanced solid tumor such as melanoma, head and neck, liver or kidney cancer.

The V and J genes are TRBV5-1 and TRBJ2-5; possibly TRBD1 or TRBD2 for D (6 bases each). The CDR3 is made up of 15 amino acids. V was cut by 0 bases and J by 1 base, with 10 bases left in between. Per the germline V gene, CDR1 is SGHRS and CDR2 is YFSETQ. This CDR3 reads CASSLVPGAQETQYF. The CDR3 region has the DNA TGCGCCAGCAGCTTGGTTCCGGGGGCCCAAGAGACCCAGTACTTC.

The V and J genes are TRBV21-1 and TRBJ2-6; the table's D call TRBD1 went unverified against the DNA. TRBV21-1 is listed as a pseudogene. This CDR3 spans 18 amino acids. CDR3 sequence: CASSKEGESGSGANVLTF. The CDR3 DNA reads TGTGCCAGCAGCAAAGAGGGGGAATCGGGGTCAGGGGCCAACGTCCTGACTTTC.

The chain links TRBV10-3 to TRBJ2-1, with D perhaps matching TRBD1 (6 bases). The CDR3 is 15 amino acids. V lost 9 bases and J lost 5, with 20 bases in between. From germline, CDR1 is ENHRY and CDR2 SYGVKD. CDR3 bases: TGTGCCATGAGGCCCACAGGGAACCGTAACAATGAGCAGTTCTTC. As protein: CAMRPTGNRNNEQFF.

The J gene is TRBJ2-2, the V gene TRBV5-1; no reliable D call. V shed 0 bases and J shed 1 base, with 10 bases lying between them. There are 16 residues in the CDR3. CDR1 is SGHRS, CDR2 YFSETQ, per germline. The CDR3 DNA reads as TGCGCCAGCAGCTTGGAAGCAGGATTGAACACCGGGGAGCTGTTTTTT. As protein: CASSLEAGLNTGELFF.

This sequence joins TRBV20-1 and TRBJ2-3; no firm D call. The V end was cut by 5 bases, the J end by 4 bases, with 7 bases between. In germline, CDR1 is DFQATT, CDR2 SNEGSKA (reference sequence). The CDR3 is 11 residues long. CDR3 protein: CSALTADTQYF. CDR3 bases: TGCAGTGCTTTGACGGCAGATACGCAGTATTTT.

The CDR3 DNA is TGTGCCAGTAGTACTCTCCTCAGCTCTGGGGCCAACGTCCTGACTTTC. Amino acid sequence: CASSTLLSSGANVLTF. This chain uses TRBV19 with TRBJ2-6; D is undetermined. CDR3 length: 16 residues. CDR1 LNHDA and CDR2 SQIVND come from the germline V gene (reference sequence). Trimming removed 4 bases at V and 0 bases at J, with 10 bases between.

This clone was seen a few times. J is TRBJ2-4 and V is TRBV28; 7 bases line up with TRBD1. The CDR3 totals 13 residues. Germline loops: CDR1 MDHEN, CDR2 SYDVKM. V was pared by 3 bases and J by 5 bases, with 1 base of the junction left unmatched. DNA of the CDR3: TGTGCCAGCAGTTTGACAGGGCAAAACATTCAGTACTTC. Translated, it gives CASSLTGQNIQYF.

V usage is TRBV5-1 and J usage is TRBJ1-2; the D gene is possibly TRBD1 (5 bases). The V and J ends lost 4 bases and 8 bases respectively, with 21 bases between them. The V gene's germline CDR1 is SGHRS and CDR2 YFSETQ. This CDR3 spans 15 amino acids. The CDR3 sequence: CASSLWDVGIGGYTF. In nucleotides, the CDR3 is TGCGCCAGCAGCCTTTGGGACGTAGGAATAGGGGGCTACACCTTC.

This clone has just a few counts. V usage is TRBV6-1 and J usage is TRBJ1-5, with D hard to call. The ends were cut back, 4 bases at V and 2 bases at J, with 12 bases in the middle. The CDR3 loop spans 15 amino acids. CDR1 is MNHNS, CDR2 SASEGT, per germline. The CDR3 DNA reads TGTGCCAGCAGTGGGGCGGAGAGCGGCAATCAGCCCCAGCATTTT. This codes for CASSGAESGNQPQHF.

CDR3 loop: CASSLGGSPYNEQFF. In DNA, the CDR3 is TGTGCCAGCAGCTTGGGGGGGAGCCCCTACAATGAGCAGTTCTTC. The rearrangement joins TRBV5-4 to TRBJ2-1; D tentatively reads TRBD1 or TRBD2 (5 bases each). The germline gives CDR1 SGHNT, CDR2 YYREEE (reference sequence). The CDR3 extends over 15 amino acids. Trimming pared 0 bases from V and 2 bases from J, leaving 9 bases between.

The chain joins TRBV9 to TRBJ2-7; 8 bases agree with TRBD2. This CDR3 has 14 amino acids. With 2 bases clipped from V and 0 bases from J, the junction kept 1 base outside the gene matches. In germline, CDR1 is SGDLS, CDR2 YYNGEE. CDR3 nucleotides: TGTGCCAGCAGCGTCGGGGGGGACTCCTACGAGCAGTACTTC. As protein: CASSVGGDSYEQYF.